The next 10 T cell receptor beta chains were all read from a single sample in a study of shared clonotypes between healthy human individuals. The data were produced by immunoSEQ multiplex PCR, yet TCRdb's version contains in-frame clones alone and is incomplete. This table holds about 2 million clones, about 95% found once. Terminally differentiated effector memory CD45RA+ cells were excluded from the naive CD8 cells, which were CD45RO-negative and positively selected for CCR7. Material for sequencing was naive CD8+ T cells sorted from blood. The receptor source for this set is a man between 18 and 35 years old in good health.

The rearrangement joins TRBV7-3 to TRBJ2-1; D is uncertain. The CDR3 consists of 15 residues. Looked up from germline, CDR1 is SGHTA and CDR2 is FQGTGA. Between the trimmed V and J ends, which lost 5 bases and 7 bases, there was a span of 18 bases. CDR3 nucleotides: TGTGCCAGCAGCCTACGAAGTAGCCCCGGGAATGAGCAGTTCTTC. It yields the protein CASSLRSSPGNEQFF.

The V gene is TRBV5-8, the J gene TRBJ1-6; D perhaps matches TRBD1 (5 bases). V dropped 4 bases and J dropped 10 bases, with 18 bases sitting between them. Germline CDR1 and CDR2: SGHTS and YDEGEE. This CDR3 spans 15 amino acids. Here the CDR3 DNA reads TGTGCCAGCAGCGGCGGGCCTCTAGAGGGGTCACCCCTCCACTTT. As protein: CASSGGPLEGSPLHF.

CDR3 nucleotides: TGCGCCAGCAGCTTGGAAGGACAGGGCGGTAATTCACCCCTCCACTTT. This encodes CASSLEGQGGNSPLHF. V gene TRBV5-1 combines with J gene TRBJ1-6; TRBD1 matches 8 bases. Germline V gives CDR1 SGHRS, CDR2 YFSETQ. The CDR3 length is 16 residues. J lost 6 bases, V lost 0 bases, and 5 bases had no gene match. The full variable domain, rest sourced from reference TRBV5-1 and TRBJ1-6, is KAGVTQTPRYLIKTRGQQVTLSCSPISGHRSVSWYQQTPGQGLQFLFEYFSETQRNKGNFPGRFSGRQFSNSRSEMNVSTLELGDSALYLCASSLEGQGGNSPLHFGNGTRLTVT.

This chain links TRBV6-5 with TRBJ1-2; TRBD1 matches at 7 bases. Germline assignment: CDR1 MNHEY and CDR2 SVGAGI. The trim removed 5 bases at V and 3 bases at J, leaving 6 bases unmatched. There are 14 residues in the CDR3. CDR3 coding DNA: TGTGCCAGCAGTCAATCCGGACAGGACTATGGCTACACCTTC. Encoded protein: CASSQSGQDYGYTF.

The V call is TRBV11-3, the J call TRBJ1-5; TRBD1 agrees at 10 bases. Looked up from germline, CDR1 is SGHNT and CDR2 is YENEEA. Germline trimming cut 5 bases from V and 2 bases from J; bases unmatched to any gene: 15. The CDR3 has 19 residues. The CDR3, as DNA: TGTGCCAGCAGCGAACCGGGACAGGGGTTGATAGATGGCAATCAGCCCCAGCATTTT. It specifies CASSEPGQGLIDGNQPQHF. Filled out from reference TRBV11-3 and TRBJ1-5, the complete variable domain reads EAGVVQSPRYKIIEKKQPVAFWCNPISGHNTLYWYLQNLGQGPELLIRYENEEAVDDSQLPKDRFSAERLKGVDSTLKIQPAELGDSAVYLCASSEPGQGLIDGNQPQHFGDGTRLSIL.

This chain links TRBV10-3 with TRBJ2-1, with D possibly TRBD2 on 6 matching bases. The germline V and J ends were trimmed by 4 bases and 2 bases, with 12 bases remaining between them. The CDR3 totals 15 residues. The germline CDR1 and CDR2 sequences are ENHRY and SYGVKD. CDR3 coding DNA: TGTGCCATCAGTGTCGTTAGCGGCACCTACAATGAGCAGTTCTTC. Its translation: CAISVVSGTYNEQFF.

The genes are TRBV6-4 and TRBJ1-2; possible D gene TRBD1, 6 bases. The CDR3 totals 15 residues. V lost 9 bases, J lost 3 bases, and 20 bases lay in between. CDR1 MRHNA and CDR2 SNTAGT come from the germline V gene. The CDR3 DNA follows: TGTGCCAGGGGCTCCAAACAGGGTGTCTACTATGGCTACACCTTC. Translating gives CARGSKQGVYYGYTF.

The chain is built from TRBV27 and TRBJ2-7; 9 nucleotides match TRBD1. The CDR3 extends over 16 amino acids. V gave up 6 bases and J gave up 3 bases; unmatched junction bases: 12. Germline loops: CDR1 MNHEY, CDR2 SMNVEV (reference sequence). The CDR3: CASSLVTGTGIYEQYF. In DNA form, the CDR3 reads TGTGCCAGCAGCCTTGTGACCGGGACAGGGATCTACGAGCAGTACTTC.

V usage is TRBV10-3 and J usage is TRBJ2-1; no firm D call. CDR1 ENHRY and CDR2 SYGVKD come from the germline V gene. The V and J ends lost 2 bases and 10 bases respectively, with 12 bases between them. This CDR3 has 13 residues. The CDR3 DNA sequence: TGTGCCATCAGTGAGAATTGGGAAGAGGAGCAGTTCTTC. It codes for CAISENWEEEQFF.

Regarding this clone: Other DNA sequences of this sample code for an identical CDR3. The chain links TRBV4-1 to TRBJ2-5; tentative D call: TRBD2 (6 bases). V was pared by 3 bases and J by 5 bases, with 10 bases between. CDR3 length: 13 amino acids. Germline CDR1 MGHRA, CDR2 YSYEKL. In DNA form, the CDR3 reads TGCGCCAGCAGCCAGAGGGGAGGCGAGACCCAGTACTTC. Translation: CASSQRGGETQYF.